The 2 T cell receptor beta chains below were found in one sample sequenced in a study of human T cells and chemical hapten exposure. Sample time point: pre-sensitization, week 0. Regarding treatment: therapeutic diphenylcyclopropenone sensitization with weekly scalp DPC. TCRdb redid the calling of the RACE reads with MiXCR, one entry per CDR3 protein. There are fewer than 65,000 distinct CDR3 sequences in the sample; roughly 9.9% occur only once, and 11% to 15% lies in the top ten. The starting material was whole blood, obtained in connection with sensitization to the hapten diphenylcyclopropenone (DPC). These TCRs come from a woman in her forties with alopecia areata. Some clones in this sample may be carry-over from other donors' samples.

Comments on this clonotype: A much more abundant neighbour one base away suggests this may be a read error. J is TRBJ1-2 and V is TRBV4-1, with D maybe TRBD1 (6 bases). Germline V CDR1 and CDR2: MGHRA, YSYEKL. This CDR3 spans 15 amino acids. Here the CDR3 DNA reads TGCGTCAGCAGCCCCTCCTGGGACACACGAGGTGGCTACACCTTC. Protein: CVSSPSWDTRGGYTF.

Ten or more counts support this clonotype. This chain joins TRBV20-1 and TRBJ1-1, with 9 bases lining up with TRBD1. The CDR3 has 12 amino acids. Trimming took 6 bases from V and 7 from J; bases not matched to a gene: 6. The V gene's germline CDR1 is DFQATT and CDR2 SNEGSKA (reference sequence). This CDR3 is CSAQDRGIEAFF. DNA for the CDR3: TGCAGTGCCCAGGACAGGGGAATTGAAGCTTTCTTT.